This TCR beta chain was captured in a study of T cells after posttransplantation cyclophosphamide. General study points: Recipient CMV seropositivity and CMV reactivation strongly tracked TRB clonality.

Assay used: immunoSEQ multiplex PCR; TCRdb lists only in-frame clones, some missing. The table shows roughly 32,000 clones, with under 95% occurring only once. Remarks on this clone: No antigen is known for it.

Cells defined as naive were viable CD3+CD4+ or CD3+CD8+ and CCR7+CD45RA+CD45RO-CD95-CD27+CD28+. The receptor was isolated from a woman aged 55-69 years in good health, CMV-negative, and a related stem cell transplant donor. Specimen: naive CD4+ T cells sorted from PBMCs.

CDR3 residues: CSVGFTGDQPQHF. The CDR3 DNA sequence: TGCAGCGTTGGATTTACCGGGGATCAGCCCCAGCATTTT. This sequence joins TRBV29-1 and TRBJ1-5; D gene uncertain. This CDR3 region has 13 residues. Germline V lookup: CDR1 SQVTM, CDR2 ANQGSEA. Trimming left V 4 bases short and J 5 bases short, with 12 bases between.